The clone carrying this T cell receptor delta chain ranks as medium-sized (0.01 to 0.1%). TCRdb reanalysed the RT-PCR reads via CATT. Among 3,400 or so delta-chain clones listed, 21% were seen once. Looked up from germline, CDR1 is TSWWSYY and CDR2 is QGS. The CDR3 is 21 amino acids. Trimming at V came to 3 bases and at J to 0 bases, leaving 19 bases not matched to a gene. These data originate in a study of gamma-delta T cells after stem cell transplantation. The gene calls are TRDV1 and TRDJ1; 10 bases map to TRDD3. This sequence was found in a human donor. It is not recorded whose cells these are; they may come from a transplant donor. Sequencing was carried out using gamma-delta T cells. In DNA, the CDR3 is TGTGCTCTTGGGGAGATACCGGCTAACTGGGGGATTCGCGGGTACACCGATAAACTCATCTTT. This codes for CALGEIPANWGIRGYTDKLIF.